Each of the 25 T cell receptor beta chains below was sequenced from the same sample in a study of cytomegalovirus exposure and HLA in healthy donors. The PCR contained 60 Vbeta and 13 Jbeta primers. The method was immunoSEQ multiplex PCR; TCRdb's version includes in-frame clones alone and lacks a portion of them. The data contain almost 200,000 clones, roughly 79% of them singletons. The sequencing input was PBMCs. These receptors were obtained from a man aged 25-45 years in good health and CMV-seronegative.

The chain couples TRBV10-3 to TRBJ2-7; weak D call: TRBD1 (6 bases). The CDR3 sequence is 12 residues long. Between the trimmed V and J ends, which lost 10 bases and 2 bases, there was a span of 12 bases. Germline CDR1 is ENHRY and CDR2 is SYGVKD. In DNA form, the CDR3 reads TGTGCCACCGTGGGGGCTGCCTACGAGCAGTACTTC. Translated, it gives CATVGAAYEQYF.

V and J are TRBV25-1 and TRBJ2-7; 7 positions agree with TRBD1. The length of the CDR3 is 16 residues. The germline gives CDR1 MGHDK, CDR2 SYGVNS. The junction had 11 bases not matched to a gene; V was cut back by 4 bases and J by 2 bases. CDR3 in amino acids: CASSAHFRGNPYEQYF. The CDR3 region has the DNA TGTGCCAGCAGTGCCCATTTCAGGGGGAACCCCTACGAGCAGTACTTC.

The chain couples TRBV9 to TRBJ2-7, with TRBD2 matching over 9 bases. CDR1 is SGDLS and CDR2 is YYNGEE in the germline V gene. The length of the CDR3 is 14 residues. Trimming removed 6 bases from V and 5 bases from J; junction bases left unmatched: 9. CDR3 sequence reads: CASNTGTSIDEQYF. The CDR3 region has the DNA TGTGCCAGCAATACCGGGACTAGCATCGACGAGCAGTACTTC.

This CDR3 reads CASSIDRAGIETGELFF. CDR3 in DNA: TGTGCCAGTAGTATAGATCGGGCGGGGATTGAGACCGGGGAGCTGTTTTTT. The V call is TRBV19, the J call TRBJ2-2, with a tentative D call TRBD2 (6 bases). CDR1 is LNHDA, CDR2 SQIVND, per germline (reference sequence). CDR3 length: 17 amino acids. V was cut by 0 bases and J by 5 bases, with 16 bases left in between. The complete variable domain, with remaining parts taken from reference TRBV19 and TRBJ2-2, reads DGGITQSPKYLFRKEGQNVTLSCEQNLNHDAMYWYRQDPGQGLRLIYYSQIVNDFQKGDIAEGYSVSREKKESFPLTVTSAQKNPTAFYLCASSIDRAGIETGELFFGEGSRLTVL.

The J gene is TRBJ2-1, the V gene TRBV6-1; D unclear. V was trimmed by 2 bases and J by 6 bases, leaving 5 bases between them. This CDR3 spans 12 amino acids. Germline V gene lookup returns CDR1 MNHNS and CDR2 SASEGT. CDR3 bases: TGTGCCAGCAGTGAACTTTTCAATGAGCAGTTCTTC. Its translation: CASSELFNEQFF.

This clone was counted once. This sequence joins TRBV5-1 and TRBJ1-1; D call uncertain. Germline assignment: CDR1 SGHRS and CDR2 YFSETQ. The CDR3 length is 13 residues. V was pared by 4 bases and J by 6 bases, with 13 bases between. The CDR3 DNA sequence: TGCGCCAGCAGCCAAGTACTAGCGGCTGAAGCTTTCTTT. It codes for CASSQVLAAEAFF.

The rearrangement links TRBV10-1 to TRBJ2-3; TRBD2 agrees at 11 bases. Per the germline V gene, CDR1 is WNHNN and CDR2 is SYGVQD (reference sequence). The CDR3 contains 16 residues. The V gene end was trimmed by 0 bases and the J gene end by 4 bases; junction bases not matched to a gene: 3. CDR3 residues: CASSESLAGGPDTQYF. Here the CDR3 DNA reads TGCGCCAGCAGTGAGTCCTTAGCGGGAGGGCCAGATACGCAGTATTTT.

V usage is TRBV11-3 and J usage is TRBJ2-3; D ambiguous. There are 14 residues in the CDR3. The V gene's germline CDR1 is SGHNT and CDR2 YENEEA. Trimming took off 1 base at V and 1 base at J, with 6 bases between the two ends. CDR3 coding DNA: TGTGCCAGCAGCTTAGCCCCGGGCACAGATACGCAGTATTTT. This gives the protein CASSLAPGTDTQYF.

This clone was seen just once. The rearrangement joins TRBV4-2 to TRBJ2-1; TRBD2 agrees at 9 bases. The trim removed 0 bases at V and 6 bases at J, leaving 6 bases unmatched. The CDR3 sequence is 16 residues long. Per germline, CDR1 LGHNA and CDR2 YNFKEQ. Here the CDR3 reads CASSQEAGGLINEQFF. The CDR3, as DNA: TGTGCCAGCAGCCAAGAGGCGGGAGGGCTGATCAATGAGCAGTTCTTC.

The rearrangement joins TRBV18 to TRBJ1-4; 9 bases match TRBD1. Trimming took 5 bases from V and 5 from J; bases not matched to a gene: 9. CDR1 is KGHSH and CDR2 is LQKENI in the germline V gene. There are 16 residues in the CDR3. CDR3 in amino acids: CASSVETGTGNEKLFF. In DNA, the CDR3 is TGTGCCAGCTCAGTGGAGACAGGGACAGGGAATGAAAAACTGTTTTTT. Drawing the rest from reference TRBV18 and TRBJ1-4, the complete variable domain is NAGVMQNPRHLVRRRGQEARLRCSPMKGHSHVYWYRQLPEEGLKFMVYLQKENIIDESGMPKERFSAEFPKEGPSILRIQQVVRGDSAAYFCASSVETGTGNEKLFFGSGTQLSVL.

The rearrangement links TRBV6-4 to TRBJ1-6, with 11 bases fitting TRBD1. Germline V CDR1 and CDR2: MRHNA, SNTAGT. J gave up 9 bases and V 7 bases, and 8 bases lay outside the gene matches. This CDR3 has 15 amino acids. Here the CDR3 reads CASTPSGTGGSPLHF. The CDR3 DNA sequence: TGTGCCAGCACCCCGTCGGGGACAGGGGGTTCACCCCTCCACTTT.

V and J are TRBV27 and TRBJ2-7, with no clear D. Germline V gives CDR1 MNHEY, CDR2 SMNVEV (reference sequence). Trimming shortened V by 4 bases and J by 1 base, and 11 bases separated the two germline ends. The CDR3 extends over 14 amino acids. CDR3 DNA sequence: TGTGCCAGCAGTTCACAAGTTCTTTCCTACGAGCAGTACTTC. This encodes CASSSQVLSYEQYF.

The chain uses TRBV5-6 and TRBJ1-2; the match to TRBD1 covers 7 bases. Losses at the gene ends were 3 bases for V and 5 bases for J; bases not matched to a gene: 13. Germline loops: CDR1 SGHDT, CDR2 YYEEEE. CDR3 length: 16 amino acids. The CDR3 DNA reads TGTGCCAGCAGCTCCGACAGGGCGGGGACTTGGTATGGCTACACCTTC. Amino acid sequence: CASSSDRAGTWYGYTF.

This clone was observed once. The gene calls are TRBV27 and TRBJ1-2, with 7 bases matching TRBD1. There are 14 residues in the CDR3. Germline V CDR1 and CDR2: MNHEY, SMNVEV (reference sequence). V lost 4 bases to trimming and J lost 4 bases; unmatched junction nucleotides: 6. In nucleotides, the CDR3 is TGTGCCAGCAGTTCCTCGGGACAGCTCTATGGCTACACCTTC. Amino acid sequence: CASSSSGQLYGYTF.

The chain uses TRBV28 and TRBJ2-7; 7 nucleotides line up with TRBD2. This CDR3 region has 15 residues. V was pared by 5 bases and J by 7 bases, with 14 bases of the junction left unmatched. CDR1 is MDHEN and CDR2 is SYDVKM in the germline V gene. CDR3 loop: CASSGSSGLPLEQYF. Written as DNA, the CDR3 is TGTGCCAGCAGTGGAAGCTCGGGACTACCCTTGGAGCAGTACTTC.

The CDR3 loop is CASSGGLAGGIYEQYF. DNA of the CDR3: TGTGCCAGCAGCGGGGGACTAGCGGGAGGGATATACGAGCAGTACTTC. The rearrangement links TRBV9 to TRBJ2-7; 16 positions match TRBD2. The CDR3 loop spans 16 amino acids. Germline V gene sequence: CDR1 SGDLS, CDR2 YYNGEE. V trimming: 3 bases; J trimming: 4 bases; junction bases outside the gene matches: 4.

The chain uses TRBV5-1 and TRBJ1-1; 9 bases fit TRBD1. The CDR3 is 15 amino acids. The germline V gene encodes CDR1 SGHRS and CDR2 YFSETQ. Trimming cost V 0 bases and J 5 bases; bases outside gene matches: 5. For the CDR3, the DNA is TGCGCCAGCAGCTTGGACGGACAGGGGTTAACTGAAGCTTTCTTT. Amino acids: CASSLDGQGLTEAFF.

There are a few counts of this clone. The gene calls are TRBV5-4 and TRBJ1-6; 7 positions agree with TRBD1. CDR3 length equals 15 residues. Germline V gives CDR1 SGHNT, CDR2 YYREEE (reference sequence). J lost 13 bases, V lost 5 bases, and 15 bases had no gene match. The CDR3 reads CASRWGQHESSPLHF. DNA of the CDR3: TGTGCCAGCAGATGGGGACAGCATGAATCGAGTCCCCTCCACTTT.

The rearrangement links TRBV11-2 to TRBJ2-3; 7 bases agree with TRBD1. After removal of 6 bases from V and 3 bases from J, the junction contained 15 bases not matched to a gene. Per germline, CDR1 SGHAT and CDR2 FQNNGV. The CDR3 length is 17 residues. The CDR3 sequence is CASRPLDRAPLTDTQYF. The CDR3 DNA reads as TGTGCCAGCAGACCTCTTGACAGGGCCCCTTTAACAGATACGCAGTATTTT.

V and J are TRBV11-3 and TRBJ2-1; TRBD1 aligns across 8 bases. Germline CDR1 is SGHNT and CDR2 is YENEEA. Losses at the gene ends were 1 base for V and 1 base for J; bases not matched to a gene: 6. The CDR3 is 17 residues long. The CDR3 spells CASSLGPQGVSYNEQFF. CDR3 bases: TGTGCCAGCAGCTTAGGCCCACAGGGGGTATCCTACAATGAGCAGTTCTTC.

V usage is TRBV5-1 and J usage is TRBJ1-3; D may be TRBD1 (6 bases). Deletions cut 0 bases from V and 7 bases from J, with 11 bases between. CDR1 and CDR2 from the germline V gene are SGHRS and YFSETQ. The CDR3 totals 14 residues. For the CDR3, the DNA is TGCGCCAGCAGCTTGGGACAGGATATTAACACCATATATTTT. This codes for CASSLGQDINTIYF.

About this clone: The same CDR3 arises from other DNA sequences in this sample as well. V usage is TRBV29-1 and J usage is TRBJ2-7, with 10 nucleotides matching TRBD2. Germline assignment: CDR1 SQVTM and CDR2 ANQGSEA. V shed 5 bases and J 4 bases; nucleotides not matched to a gene: 5. CDR3 size: 13 residues. The CDR3 bases are TGCAGCGTTTCTGGACTAGCGGATTACGAGCAGTACTTC. Translating it yields CSVSGLADYEQYF.

The table lists this clone with a few counts. The chain has TRBV11-2 and TRBJ2-5; weak D call: TRBD2 (7 bases). The CDR3 runs to 17 residues. Between the trimmed V and J ends, which lost 6 bases and 7 bases, there was a span of 27 bases. From germline, CDR1 is SGHAT and CDR2 FQNNGV. CDR3 residues: CASSRGRDSGPSGTQYF. In DNA form, the CDR3 reads TGTGCCAGCAGTAGGGGGAGGGACTCCGGTCCTAGTGGGACCCAGTACTTC.

As for this clone: Sequence at one end of the junction differs from germline and may be a read error. The chain carries TRBV5-4 and TRBJ1-1; perhaps TRBD1 as D (5 bases). Germline V lookup: CDR1 SGHNT, CDR2 YYREEE (reference sequence). CDR3 size: 12 residues. The CDR3, as DNA: TGTGCCAGCTCGGGGGAAGACACTGAAGATTTCTTT. Protein: CASSGEDTEDFF.

The chain couples TRBV7-9 to TRBJ2-1; TRBD2 matches 14 bases. Germline CDR1 is SEHNR and CDR2 is FQNEAQ (reference sequence). The trim removed 5 bases at V and 8 bases at J, leaving 8 bases unmatched. This CDR3 has 16 amino acids. The CDR3 reads CASSPRLAGGPDEQFF. As DNA, the CDR3 is TGTGCCAGCAGCCCCCGACTAGCGGGAGGGCCCGATGAGCAGTTCTTC.